Each of the 11 T cell receptor beta chains below was sequenced from the same sample in a study of cytomegalovirus exposure and HLA in healthy donors. The study ran its PCR with 60 Vbeta and 13 Jbeta primers. The repertoire was sequenced with immunoSEQ multiplex PCR; TCRdb's copy has only in-frame clones and lacks some. Counted here are about 150,000 clones, roughly three quarters occurring once; the ten biggest clones make up 2% to 2.5%. Material for sequencing was PBMCs. Receptors originate from a man under 40 in good health and CMV-seronegative.

This clone was detected once. The rearrangement joins TRBV28 to TRBJ1-5; weak D call: TRBD1 (6 bases). V dropped 6 bases and J dropped 9 bases, with 15 bases sitting between them. From germline, CDR1 is MDHEN and CDR2 SYDVKM. The CDR3 is 13 amino acids. This CDR3 reads CASSPQGPGPQHF. In nucleotides, the CDR3 is TGTGCCAGCAGCCCTCAGGGGCCCGGGCCCCAGCATTTT.

With regard to this clone: The identical CDR3 is also encoded by other nucleotide sequences in the sample. V is TRBV2 and J is TRBJ2-1, with 9 bases lining up with TRBD2. The CDR3 extends over 16 amino acids. The germline V gene has CDR1 SNHLY and CDR2 FYNNEI. The V segment lost 3 bases and the J segment 7 bases; nucleotides outside the gene matches: 10. The CDR3 loop is CASSELAGGPWNEQFF. In DNA, the CDR3 is TGTGCCAGCAGTGAGCTTGCGGGAGGGCCGTGGAATGAGCAGTTCTTC. Supplemented by reference TRBV2 and TRBJ2-1, the full variable domain reads EPEVTQTPSHQVTQMGQEVILRCVPISNHLYFYWYRQILGQKVEFLVSFYNNEISEKSEIFDDQFSVERPDGSNFTLKIRSTKLEDSAMYFCASSELAGGPWNEQFFGPGTRLTVL.

This clone was found once. The rearrangement uses TRBV28 and TRBJ1-2, with no clear D. The length of the CDR3 is 17 residues. Germline assignment: CDR1 MDHEN and CDR2 SYDVKM. The V and J ends lost 0 bases and 2 bases respectively, with 16 bases between them. DNA of the CDR3: TGTGCCAGCAGTTTATGGTTGATCCAACAGCAAAACTATGGCTACACCTTC. As protein: CASSLWLIQQQNYGYTF.

The chain has TRBV4-2 and TRBJ2-3, with D possibly matching TRBD2 (7 bases). Looked up from germline, CDR1 is LGHNA and CDR2 is YNFKEQ. This CDR3 has 17 residues. V gave up 1 base and J gave up 1 base, with 15 bases separating them. CDR3 DNA: TGTGCCAGCAGCCAAGGGGGGAGGGGGGGAGGCACAGATACGCAGTATTTT. This encodes CASSQGGRGGGTDTQYF.

This clone was seen only once. The rearrangement joins TRBV30 to TRBJ1-3; D is ambiguous. Trimming pared 2 bases from V and 8 bases from J, leaving 7 bases between. In germline, CDR1 is GTSNPN, CDR2 SVGIG (reference sequence). The CDR3 is 11 residues long. The CDR3 DNA follows: TGTGCCTGGAGTACGGGGTACACCATATATTTT. Encoded protein: CAWSTGYTIYF.

The rearrangement links TRBV2 to TRBJ2-7; TRBD2 is a possible D gene (6 bases). Per the germline V gene, CDR1 is SNHLY and CDR2 is FYNNEI. The CDR3 sequence is 13 residues long. V lost 7 bases and J lost 0, with 10 bases in between. The CDR3 DNA follows: TGTGCCAGCACAGACGGGAGCTCCTACGAGCAGTACTTC. It specifies CASTDGSSYEQYF.

This clone has just one count. The V call is TRBV27, the J call TRBJ2-1, with 7 bases lining up with TRBD2. The CDR3 contains 15 residues. V trimming: 7 bases; J trimming: 3 bases; junction bases outside the gene matches: 9. Germline CDR1 reads MNHEY; CDR2 reads SMNVEV (reference sequence). CDR3 protein: CASTSGGSDYNEQFF. The CDR3 nucleotides are TGTGCCAGCACTTCGGGCGGGAGTGACTACAATGAGCAGTTCTTC.

The V and J genes are TRBV2 and TRBJ1-2; 10 bases are a match to TRBD1. Trimming cost V 6 bases and J 2 bases; bases outside gene matches: 3. From germline, CDR1 is SNHLY and CDR2 FYNNEI. This CDR3 is built from 14 residues. The CDR3 loop is CASRAGQGNYGYTF. The CDR3 DNA reads as TGTGCCAGCAGGGCGGGACAGGGGAACTATGGCTACACCTTC.

The chain recombines TRBV10-3 with TRBJ1-2; D possibly corresponds to TRBD1 (6 bases). With 6 bases removed from V and 6 bases from J, the gap between germline ends came to 17 bases. This CDR3 has 14 residues. CDR1 and CDR2 (germline): ENHRY, SYGVKD. The CDR3 region has the DNA TGTGCCATCAGGAGCGGACAGTTAAAGGATGGCTACACCTTC. This codes for CAIRSGQLKDGYTF.

This clone has only a few counts. V is TRBV4-1 and J is TRBJ2-7, with D possibly TRBD2 on 5 matching bases. Trimming left V 3 bases short and J 1 base short, with 10 bases between. The CDR3 has 14 amino acids. In germline, CDR1 is MGHRA, CDR2 YSYEKL. DNA of the CDR3: TGCGCCAGCAGCCAGAGGGAGCGGTCCTACGAGCAGTACTTC. It translates to CASSQRERSYEQYF.

The chain has TRBV20-1 and TRBJ2-7; no clear D. Germline CDR1 DFQATT, CDR2 SNEGSKA (reference sequence). The CDR3 is 11 residues long. With 1 base removed from V and 6 bases from J, the gap between germline ends came to 7 bases. CDR3 sequence: CSARGAGEQYF. Written as DNA, the CDR3 is TGCAGTGCTAGAGGAGCAGGCGAGCAGTACTTC.